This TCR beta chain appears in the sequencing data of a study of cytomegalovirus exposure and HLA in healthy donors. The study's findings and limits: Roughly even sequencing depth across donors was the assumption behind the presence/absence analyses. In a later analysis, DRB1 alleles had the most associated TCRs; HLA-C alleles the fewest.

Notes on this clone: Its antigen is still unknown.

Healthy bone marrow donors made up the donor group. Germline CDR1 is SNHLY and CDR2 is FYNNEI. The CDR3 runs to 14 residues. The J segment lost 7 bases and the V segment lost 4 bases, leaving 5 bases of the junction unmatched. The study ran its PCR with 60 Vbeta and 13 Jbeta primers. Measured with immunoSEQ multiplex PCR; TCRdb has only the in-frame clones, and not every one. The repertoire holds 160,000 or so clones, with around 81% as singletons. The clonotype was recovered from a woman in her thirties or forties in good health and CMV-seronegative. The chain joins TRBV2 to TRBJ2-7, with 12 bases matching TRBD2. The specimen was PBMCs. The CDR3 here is CASSGSSGREEQYF. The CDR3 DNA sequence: TGTGCCAGCAGTGGGTCTAGCGGGAGGGAAGAGCAGTACTTC.